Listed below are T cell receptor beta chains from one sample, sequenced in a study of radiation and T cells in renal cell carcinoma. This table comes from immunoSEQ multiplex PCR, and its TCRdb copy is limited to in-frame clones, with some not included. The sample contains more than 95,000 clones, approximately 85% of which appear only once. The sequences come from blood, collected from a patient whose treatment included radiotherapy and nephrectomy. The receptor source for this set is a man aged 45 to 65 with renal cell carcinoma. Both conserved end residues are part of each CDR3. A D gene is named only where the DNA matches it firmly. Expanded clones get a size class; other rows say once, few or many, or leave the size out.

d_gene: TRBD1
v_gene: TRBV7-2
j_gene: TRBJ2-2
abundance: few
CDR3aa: CASSFYDRGLTGELFF
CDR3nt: TGTGCCAGCAGCTTTTACGACAGGGGGCTCACCGGGGAGCTGTTTTTT

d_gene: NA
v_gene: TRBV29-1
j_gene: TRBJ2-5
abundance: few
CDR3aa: CSVRLQGRRQETQYF
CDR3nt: TGCAGCGTCAGACTTCAGGGGAGGCGGCAAGAGACCCAGTACTTC

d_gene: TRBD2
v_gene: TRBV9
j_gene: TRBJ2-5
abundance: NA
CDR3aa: CASSVGLARETQYF
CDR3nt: TGTGCCAGCAGCGTAGGACTAGCGCGAGAGACCCAGTACTTC

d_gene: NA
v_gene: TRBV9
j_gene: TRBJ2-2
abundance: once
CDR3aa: CASSTPRGGNTGELFF
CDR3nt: TGTGCCAGCAGCACCCCTAGGGGGGGGAACACCGGGGAGCTGTTTTTT

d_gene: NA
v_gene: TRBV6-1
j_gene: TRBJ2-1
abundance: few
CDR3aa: CASSELGMGEQFF
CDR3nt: TGTGCCAGCAGTGAACTGGGGATGGGTGAGCAGTTCTTC

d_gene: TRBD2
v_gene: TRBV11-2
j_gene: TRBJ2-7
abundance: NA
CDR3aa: CASSLRLAGAEQYF
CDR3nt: TGTGCCAGCAGCTTGAGACTAGCGGGAGCCGAGCAGTACTTC

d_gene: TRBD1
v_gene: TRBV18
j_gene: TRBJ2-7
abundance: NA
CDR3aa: CASSIGQAMLYEQYF
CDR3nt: TGTGCCAGCTCAATCGGACAGGCAATGTTGTACGAGCAGTACTTC

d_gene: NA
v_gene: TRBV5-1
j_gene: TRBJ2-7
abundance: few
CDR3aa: CASSSGIDYEQYF
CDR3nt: TGCGCCAGCAGTTCCGGGATTGACTACGAGCAGTACTTC

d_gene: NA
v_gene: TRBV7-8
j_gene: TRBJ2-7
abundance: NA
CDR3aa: CASSFLAPYEQYF
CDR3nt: TGTGCCAGCAGCTTCTTAGCACCCTACGAGCAGTACTTC

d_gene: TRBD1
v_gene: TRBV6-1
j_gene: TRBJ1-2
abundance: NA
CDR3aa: CASRQQGADGYTF
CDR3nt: TGTGCCAGCAGGCAACAGGGGGCGGATGGCTACACCTTC

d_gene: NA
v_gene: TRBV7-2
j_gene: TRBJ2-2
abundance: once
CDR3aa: CASSASRTGELFF
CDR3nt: TGTGCCAGCAGCGCCTCGAGGACCGGGGAGCTGTTTTTT

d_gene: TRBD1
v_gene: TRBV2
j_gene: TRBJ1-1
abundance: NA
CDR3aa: CASPAPGGSTEAFF
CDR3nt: TGTGCCAGTCCTGCACCAGGGGGATCCACTGAAGCTTTCTTT

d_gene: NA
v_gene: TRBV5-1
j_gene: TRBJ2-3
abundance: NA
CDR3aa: CASSFALGTDTQYF
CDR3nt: TGCGCCAGCAGCTTTGCACTGGGCACAGATACGCAGTATTTT

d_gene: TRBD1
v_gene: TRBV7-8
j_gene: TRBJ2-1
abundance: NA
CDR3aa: CASSSRTGKDEQFF
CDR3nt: TGTGCCAGCAGCTCGAGGACAGGGAAGGATGAGCAGTTCTTC

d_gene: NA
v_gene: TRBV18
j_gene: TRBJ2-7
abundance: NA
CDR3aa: CASSPTLYEQYF
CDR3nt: TGTGCCAGCTCACCGACGCTCTACGAGCAGTACTTC

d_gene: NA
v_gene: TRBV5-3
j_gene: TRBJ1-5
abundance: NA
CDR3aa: CARSWGGNQPQHF
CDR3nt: TGTGCCAGAAGCTGGGGTGGGAATCAGCCCCAGCATTTT

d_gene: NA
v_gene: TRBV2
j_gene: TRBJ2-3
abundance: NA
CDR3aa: CASSDRGVDTQYF
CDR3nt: TGTGCCAGCAGTGATCGAGGGGTAGATACGCAGTATTTT

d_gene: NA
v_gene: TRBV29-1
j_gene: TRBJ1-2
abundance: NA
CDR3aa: CSVELRISAGYGYTF
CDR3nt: TGCAGCGTTGAACTCCGAATTAGTGCAGGATATGGCTACACCTTC

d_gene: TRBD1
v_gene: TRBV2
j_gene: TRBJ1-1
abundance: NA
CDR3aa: CASRDGTGGPNTEAFF
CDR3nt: TGTGCCAGCAGAGACGGGACAGGGGGACCGAACACTGAAGCTTTCTTT

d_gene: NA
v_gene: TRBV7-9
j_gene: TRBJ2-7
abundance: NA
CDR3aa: CASSPPRVLNEQYF
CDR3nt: TGTGCCAGCAGCCCCCCCAGGGTACTCAACGAGCAGTACTTC

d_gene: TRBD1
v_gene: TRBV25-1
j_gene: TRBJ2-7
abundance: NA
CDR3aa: CASSPRQGLGYEQYF
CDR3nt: TGTGCCAGCAGTCCGCGACAGGGTCTGGGATACGAGCAGTACTTC

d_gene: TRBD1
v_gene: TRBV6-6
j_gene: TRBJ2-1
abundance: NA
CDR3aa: CASRRDSPYNEQFF
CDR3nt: TGTGCCAGCAGACGGGACAGCCCCTACAATGAGCAGTTCTTC

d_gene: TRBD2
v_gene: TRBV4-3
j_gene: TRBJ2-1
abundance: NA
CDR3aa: CASSQARTSGGNEQFF
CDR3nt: TGCGCCAGCAGCCAGGCCCGGACTAGCGGGGGCAATGAGCAGTTCTTC

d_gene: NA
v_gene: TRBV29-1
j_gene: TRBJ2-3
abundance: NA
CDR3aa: CSVSAAPATDTQYF
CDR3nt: TGCAGCGTTAGCGCCGCACCGGCCACAGATACGCAGTATTTT

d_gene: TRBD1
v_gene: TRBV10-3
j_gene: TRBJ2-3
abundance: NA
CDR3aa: CAIGTGGDTQYF
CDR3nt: TGTGCCATCGGGACAGGGGGAGATACGCAGTATTTT